This entry lists 6 T cell receptor beta chains sequenced from one sample in a study of shared clonotypes between healthy human individuals. Measured with immunoSEQ multiplex PCR; TCRdb has only the in-frame clones, and not every one. Of about 1.5 million clones detected, roughly 96% appear once; the ten largest clones hold approximately 1%. Sequencing used naive CD4+ T cells sorted from blood. Subset indicated: CD45RA+ positively selected. These receptors all stem from a man aged 30 to 39 in good health.

The V gene is TRBV30, the J gene TRBJ2-7; D call uncertain. Trimming cost V 3 bases and J 6 bases, with 33 bases left between them. CDR3 length equals 19 residues. CDR1 and CDR2 (germline): GTSNPN, SVGIG (reference sequence). CDR3 loop: CAWSVQLFRRPQSKAEQYF. Here the CDR3 DNA reads TGTGCCTGGAGCGTCCAATTGTTTCGGCGACCCCAGTCAAAAGCCGAGCAGTACTTC. Using reference TRBV30 and TRBJ2-7 for the parts outside the CDR3, the full variable domain is SQTIHQWPATLVQPVGSPLSLECTVEGTSNPNLYWYRQAAGRGLQLLFYSVGIGQISSEVPQNLSASRPQDRQFILSSKKLLLSDSGFYLCAWSVQLFRRPQSKAEQYFGPGTRLTVT.

The rearrangement uses TRBV11-2 and TRBJ2-5, with a tentative D call TRBD2 (6 bases). Trimming took off 0 bases at V and 0 bases at J, with 14 bases between the two ends. Germline CDR1 reads SGHAT; CDR2 reads FQNNGV. This CDR3 comprises 17 residues. CDR3 sequence (DNA): TGTGCCAGCAGCTTAGATAGCGGAGGCTCTTACCAAGAGACCCAGTACTTC. Amino acids: CASSLDSGGSYQETQYF.

V and J are TRBV13 and TRBJ2-7, with 10 bases fitting TRBD2. V shed 3 bases, J shed 4 bases, and the junction held 6 bases outside the gene matches. Germline V gives CDR1 PRHDT, CDR2 FYEKMQ (reference sequence). This CDR3 is built from 15 residues. The CDR3 region has the DNA TGTGCCAGCAGCTTCTGGACTAGCGGAGCGTACGAGCAGTACTTC. Amino acid sequence: CASSFWTSGAYEQYF.

CDR3 sequence (DNA): TGTGCCAGCAGTTTCGCATTTGAGCAGTTCTTC. This codes for CASSFAFEQFF. V usage is TRBV28 and J usage is TRBJ2-1; D is unresolved. V lost 3 bases and J 9 bases, leaving 6 bases between the germline ends. The germline gives CDR1 MDHEN, CDR2 SYDVKM. CDR3 size: 11 residues.

The chain combines TRBV7-8 with TRBJ2-7; the D gene could be TRBD1 or TRBD2 (5 bases each). Germline CDR1 SGHVS, CDR2 FQNEAQ. The CDR3 extends over 15 amino acids. V was trimmed by 1 base and J by 5 bases, leaving 15 bases between them. CDR3 nucleotide sequence: TGTGCCAGCAGCTTAGGTGGGACGGTACCTAACGAGCAGTACTTC. Its translation: CASSLGGTVPNEQYF.

V usage is TRBV28 and J usage is TRBJ2-4; D gene ambiguous. Trimming took off 6 bases at V and 7 bases at J, with 13 bases between the two ends. From germline, CDR1 is MDHEN and CDR2 SYDVKM. The CDR3 is made up of 13 amino acids. The CDR3 nucleotides are TGTGCCAGCAGCCAACTCGGGTGGAACATTCAGTACTTC. It specifies CASSQLGWNIQYF.